The entry that follows covers one TCR beta chain sequence. This clone is described as medium-sized (0.01 to 0.1%). Its binding antigen is unknown. No quality values exist for individual bases; no much larger clone is one base distant. The sample comes from a study of siplizumab effects on memory and regulatory T cells (dated by TCRdb to the late 2010s). Regarding the complete study: The study looked at the effect of siplizumab, an anti-CD2 antibody, on alloreactive T-cell subsets in allogeneic mixed lymphocyte reactions made from human PBMCs. General study outcomes and caveats: Compared with memory T cells, unstimulated naive T cells appeared more diverse, and naive cells seemed to make a substantial contribution to the alloresponse. About 80-96% of proliferating CD4+ or CD8+ clones could not be given a naive or memory phenotype. Because sequences at frequencies below about 10^-5 were poorly captured, only a minor fraction of alloreactive clones could be mapped back to unstimulated subsets. Siplizumab significantly reduced the cumulative frequency of alloreactive sequences traceable to unstimulated CD4+ memory T cells. In reactions with siplizumab, an average of 68.8% of mappable alloreactive CD4+ clones were Treg-derived, compared with 25% to 30% in control reactions. Whether proliferating Tregs from siplizumab cultures were suppressive was not functionally confirmed.

Preparation of the library involved the immunoSEQ multiplex PCR assay. About 9.9 x 10^4 TCR templates per sample were assayed by the deep sequencing platform. Genomic DNA extracted from sorted T cells was the material used for TCRbeta CDR3 sequencing. Turning to the authors' computational methods: Clonal analysis of TCRbeta CDR3 data was done in the R programming language. Alloreactive CD4+ and CD8+ clones were defined by comparing unstimulated samples with post-reaction CFSE-low samples. By matching sequences to the repertoires of sorted unstimulated Treg and non-Treg cells, each alloreactive CD4+ clone was assigned a regulatory or non-regulatory origin. TCRdb took over this immuneACCESS table, retaining in-frame rearrangements with V and J assigned. Such tables are incomplete; in checked studies, under half of the missing clones stem from an unresolved V gene, and the remainder is unexplained. V and J calls plus clone size are reproduced from that table; the DNA served to infer D and trimming. This sample gives approximately 110,000 clones in total; 92% of them show up just once. Around 0.73% of the sample is held by the ten biggest clonotypes.

Sorted unstimulated T cells, along with proliferating T cells recovered from mixed lymphocyte reactions, underwent TCRbeta CDR3 sequencing. Fresh whole blood from nine to eleven HLA-typed healthy donors was used to isolate PBMCs. To map where alloreactive clones came from, CD4+ regulatory T cells in the unstimulated state were FACS-sorted. From the germline V gene, CDR1 is SGDLS and CDR2 is YYNGEE. Trimming takes 3 bases off V and 6 bases off J; junction bases not matched to a gene: 11. Taken from cysteine to phenylalanine, the CDR3 has 15 residues. Left in the record is the CDR3 DNA by itself, 45 bases read in frame from the first base.

The receptor was derived from a human donor in good health. Here the chain combines TRBV9 and TRBJ2-7, with TRBD1 matching 8 junction bases. The specimen was Tregs sorted from blood. The CDR3 loop reads CASSDTGTGLSEQYF. The bases are TGTGCCAGCAGCGACACCGGGACAGGACTGAGCGAGCAGTACTTC.